This T cell receptor beta chain was sequenced for a study of cytomegalovirus exposure and HLA in healthy donors. Findings and caveats of the study: It was reported that the classifier diagnosed cytomegalovirus status with high specificity and sensitivity in both the original and validation cohorts. There were some public TCRs occurring in many donors, but most TCR sequences were rare. 150 to 200 TCR beta chains were listed as cytomegalovirus-associated.

On this clone: Its antigen is as yet unknown.

Trimming stripped 4 bases from V and 4 bases from J, with 12 bases between. This CDR3 is 14 amino acids long. CDR1 and CDR2 (germline): SGDLS, YYNGEE. TCRdb's table, derived via immunoSEQ multiplex PCR, lists solely in-frame clones and lacks some. The table shows more than 250,000 clones, with roughly 87% occurring only once. The clonotype was recovered from a woman in her 30s in good health and CMV-seropositive. The material sequenced was PBMCs. The rearrangement links TRBV9 to TRBJ1-5, with no clear D. The CDR3 sequence is CASSPTVVNQPQHF. The CDR3 DNA reads as TGTGCCAGCAGCCCTACAGTCGTTAATCAGCCCCAGCATTTT.